The 23 T cell receptor beta chains presented below share a single source sample, sequenced in a study of OX40 agonist ivuxolimab in advanced cancers. Only in-frame clones appear in the TCRdb table, and some are missing; sequencing was by immunoSEQ multiplex PCR. The sample consists of 65,000 to 95,000 clones, 85% to 90% of them appearing once. The sample consisted of CD4+ or CD8+ T cells sorted from blood, taken in a trial of the OX40 agonist ivuxolimab. The origin of the receptors is an adult with an advanced solid tumor such as melanoma, head and neck, liver or kidney cancer.

V gene TRBV19 combines with J gene TRBJ1-2, with TRBD1 as a possible D gene (5 bases). The germline V gene has CDR1 LNHDA and CDR2 SQIVND (reference sequence). This CDR3 region has 17 residues. Trimming took off 3 bases at V and 5 bases at J, with 22 bases between the two ends. The CDR3 reads CASSINRPGRNSYGYTF. Here the CDR3 DNA reads TGTGCCAGTAGTATCAACCGACCGGGACGCAATAGTTATGGCTACACCTTC.

A single count supports this clone. The V and J genes are TRBV11-3 and TRBJ2-2, with D perhaps matching TRBD2 (5 bases). Trimming left V 5 bases short and J 4 bases short, with 11 bases between. The CDR3 contains 14 residues. The germline V gene has CDR1 SGHNT and CDR2 YENEEA. This CDR3 reads CASSPSRVTGELFF. The CDR3 nucleotides read TGTGCCAGCAGCCCGTCGCGGGTCACCGGGGAGCTGTTTTTT.

This chain uses TRBV5-1 with TRBJ2-3, with 8 bases matching TRBD2. The CDR3 extends over 17 amino acids. Germline V gene data show CDR1 as SGHRS and CDR2 as YFSETQ. V trimming: 0 bases; J trimming: 2 bases; junction bases outside the gene matches: 8. The CDR3 sequence: CASSLGLAGTTTDTQYF. CDR3 nucleotides: TGCGCCAGCAGCTTGGGTCTAGCGGGTACTACCACAGATACGCAGTATTTT.

The gene calls are TRBV7-9 and TRBJ2-1, with D possibly TRBD1 on 5 matching bases. The CDR3 runs to 12 residues. Germline CDR1 reads SEHNR; CDR2 reads FQNEAQ (reference sequence). Between the trimmed V and J ends, which lost 8 bases and 5 bases, there was a span of 10 bases. CDR3 sequence (DNA): TGTGCCAGCGAGACAGAAAACAATGAGCAGTTCTTC. Amino acids: CASETENNEQFF.

The chain links TRBV7-2 to TRBJ1-1; maybe TRBD1 (6 bases). The V end lost 4 bases, the J end lost 3 bases, and 15 bases lay between the germline ends. Looked up from germline, CDR1 is SGHTA and CDR2 is FQGNSA. The CDR3 totals 15 residues. The CDR3 loop reads CASSSPGTPYTEAFF. CDR3 nucleotide sequence: TGTGCCAGCAGCTCCCCCGGGACACCCTACACTGAAGCTTTCTTT. Full variable domain (remainder filled in from reference TRBV7-2 and TRBJ1-1): GAGVSQSPSNKVTEKGKDVELRCDPISGHTALYWYRQSLGQGLEFLIYFQGNSAPDKSGLPSDRFSAERTGGSVSTLTIQRTQQEDSAVYLCASSSPGTPYTEAFFGQGTRLTVV.

This clone was observed a few times. The rearrangement uses TRBV7-9 and TRBJ2-1; 7 positions agree with TRBD1. The CDR3 consists of 13 residues. With V trimmed by 1 base and J by 12 bases, 6 bases remained unmatched. Per the germline V gene, CDR1 is SEHNR and CDR2 is FQNEAQ (reference sequence). In DNA, the CDR3 is TGTGCCAGCAGCTTAGTTCAGGGGGTGGGGCAGTTCTTC. The encoded protein is CASSLVQGVGQFF.

V usage is TRBV6-6 and J usage is TRBJ2-7; 9 positions agree with TRBD1. V lost 6 bases to trimming and J lost 6 bases; unmatched junction nucleotides: 6. Germline V gene sequence: CDR1 MNHNY, CDR2 SVGAGI (reference sequence). This CDR3 has 13 residues. CDR3 loop: CASSYGTGSEQYF. In nucleotides, the CDR3 is TGTGCCAGCAGCTATGGGACAGGGAGCGAGCAGTACTTC.

The chain combines TRBV5-1 with TRBJ1-1; no clear D. Trimming left V 0 bases short and J 10 bases short, with 13 bases between. The CDR3 extends over 13 amino acids. CDR1 is SGHRS, CDR2 YFSETQ, per germline. CDR3 amino acids: CASSLESTGRAFF. CDR3 in DNA: TGCGCCAGCAGCTTGGAGTCTACGGGAAGAGCTTTCTTT.

The rearrangement joins TRBV6-1 to TRBJ1-1; tentatively, D is TRBD1 (5 bases). V lost 5 bases, J lost 3 bases, and 7 bases lay in between. CDR1 is MNHNS, CDR2 SASEGT, per germline. This CDR3 region has 12 residues. The CDR3 here is CASSWGYTEAFF. DNA of the CDR3: TGTGCCAGCAGTTGGGGGTACACTGAAGCTTTCTTT.

This sequence joins TRBV5-1 and TRBJ2-7; 9 bases map to TRBD1. CDR3 length: 14 amino acids. Trimming removed 5 bases from V and 4 bases from J; junction bases left unmatched: 7. Germline V lookup: CDR1 SGHRS, CDR2 YFSETQ. CDR3 nucleotide sequence: TGCGCCAGCAGTCGGCCGGGACAGGGTTACGAGCAGTACTTC. Translation gives CASSRPGQGYEQYF.

This chain uses TRBV6-5 with TRBJ1-1, with unresolved D. The CDR3 spans 12 residues. Per germline, CDR1 MNHEY and CDR2 SVGAGI. The ends were cut back, 2 bases at V and 8 bases at J, with 9 bases in the middle. The CDR3, as DNA: TGTGCCAGCAGTTACGGGGATTTCGAAGCTTTCTTT. This encodes CASSYGDFEAFF.

The V call is TRBV4-2, the J call TRBJ1-1; 7 bases map to TRBD1. The CDR3 loop spans 15 amino acids. Germline loops: CDR1 LGHNA, CDR2 YNFKEQ. V shed 6 bases and J 4 bases; nucleotides not matched to a gene: 11. The CDR3 is CASSRSLPGGTEAFF. In DNA, the CDR3 is TGTGCCAGCAGTCGAAGCCTTCCAGGGGGCACTGAAGCTTTCTTT.

J is TRBJ1-1 and V is TRBV7-6; D is ambiguous. In germline, CDR1 is SGHVS, CDR2 FNYEAQ. V dropped 5 bases and J dropped 0 bases, with 7 bases sitting between them. The CDR3 totals 13 residues. The CDR3 coding sequence is TGTGCCAGCAGCCCGGATTTGAACACTGAAGCTTTCTTT. It translates to CASSPDLNTEAFF.

The count of this clone is one. The J gene is TRBJ1-1, the V gene TRBV4-3; no clear D gene. The germline V and J ends were trimmed by 0 bases and 1 base, with 12 bases remaining between them. Germline loops: CDR1 LGHNA, CDR2 YSLEER. This CDR3 is built from 16 residues. CDR3 loop: CASSQDGYSGNTEAFF. CDR3 nucleotide sequence: TGCGCCAGCAGCCAAGACGGGTATTCGGGGAACACTGAAGCTTTCTTT.

This sequence joins TRBV7-8 and TRBJ1-4, with 8 bases lining up with TRBD1. Germline CDR1 SGHVS, CDR2 FQNEAQ. CDR3 size: 15 residues. The V segment lost 4 bases and the J segment 7 bases; nucleotides outside the gene matches: 8. For the CDR3, the DNA is TGTGCCAGCAGCTCGTCGACAGGGGCTGGTGAAAAACTGTTTTTT. Translating it yields CASSSSTGAGEKLFF.

This clone occurred a few times. The chain joins TRBV9 to TRBJ2-7; 9 bases are a match to TRBD2. The V and J ends lost 4 bases and 0 bases, in that order; junction bases with no gene match: 14. Germline CDR1 and CDR2: SGDLS and YYNGEE. The CDR3 contains 18 residues. As DNA, the CDR3 is TGTGCCAGCAGCCCTCGAATTAGCGGGGGCCTAATCTCCTACGAGCAGTACTTC. It codes for CASSPRISGGLISYEQYF.

CDR3 DNA sequence: TGTGCCAGTTCCCGGGGGGCCTTCTACGAGCAGTACTTC. It is translated as CASSRGAFYEQYF. V and J are TRBV6-5 and TRBJ2-7; tentatively, D is TRBD2 (7 bases). CDR1 and CDR2 (germline): MNHEY, SVGAGI. Deletions cut 9 bases from V and 3 bases from J, with 15 bases between. This CDR3 contains 13 residues.

This sequence joins TRBV16 and TRBJ2-2, with unresolved D. CDR1 is KGHSY and CDR2 is FQNENV in the germline V gene. With 2 bases removed from V and 2 bases from J, the gap between germline ends came to 12 bases. The CDR3 is 16 amino acids. CDR3 protein: CASSQREYPNTGELFF. CDR3 nucleotide sequence: TGTGCCAGCAGCCAAAGGGAATACCCAAACACCGGGGAGCTGTTTTTT.

V usage is TRBV7-2 and J usage is TRBJ1-2; tentative D call: TRBD1 (5 bases). With 7 bases removed from V and 2 bases from J, the gap between germline ends came to 14 bases. The CDR3 length is 14 residues. CDR1 is SGHTA and CDR2 is FQGNSA in the germline V gene. DNA for the CDR3: TGTGCCAGCACCCAGACTCCAGGGAACTATGGCTACACCTTC. The encoded protein is CASTQTPGNYGYTF.

The chain couples TRBV18 to TRBJ1-2; D perhaps matches TRBD1 (5 bases). The germline CDR1 and CDR2 sequences are KGHSH and LQKENI. The length of the CDR3 is 11 residues. The V gene lost 3 bases and the J gene lost 7 bases, with 6 bases spanning the gap. The CDR3 is CASSPGVGYTF. The CDR3, as DNA: TGTGCCAGCTCACCGGGGGTTGGCTACACCTTC.

The chain joins TRBV2 to TRBJ1-1, with 7 bases identical to TRBD1. The V gene's germline CDR1 is SNHLY and CDR2 FYNNEI. The CDR3 extends over 12 amino acids. The V segment lost 11 bases and the J segment 6 bases; nucleotides outside the gene matches: 9. The CDR3 loop is CASYIGGSEAFF. The CDR3, as DNA: TGTGCCTCTTATATAGGGGGCTCTGAAGCTTTCTTT.

The J gene is TRBJ2-2, the V gene TRBV10-3; a possible D gene is TRBD1 (7 bases). The CDR3 extends over 16 amino acids. Trimming left V 6 bases short and J 1 base short, with 15 bases between. Germline CDR1 ENHRY, CDR2 SYGVKD. CDR3 amino acids: CAIREGAYVNTGELFF. The CDR3 nucleotides read TGTGCCATCAGGGAGGGGGCCTATGTGAACACCGGGGAGCTGTTTTTT.

The rearrangement joins TRBV7-9 to TRBJ1-1; 8 positions agree with TRBD1. There are 14 residues in the CDR3. Germline V gene lookup returns CDR1 SEHNR and CDR2 FQNEAQ (reference sequence). Germline trimming cut 5 bases from V and 6 bases from J; bases unmatched to any gene: 8. CDR3 region: CASSTQQGVAEAFF. CDR3 in DNA: TGTGCCAGCAGCACCCAACAGGGGGTCGCTGAAGCTTTCTTT. The full variable domain, in which reference TRBV7-9 and TRBJ1-1 provide the parts outside the CDR3, is DTGVSQNPRHKITKRGQNVTFRCDPISEHNRLYWYRQTLGQGPEFLTYFQNEAQLEKSRLLSDRFSAERPKGSFSTLEIQRTEQGDSAMYLCASSTQQGVAEAFFGQGTRLTVV.